The 21 T cell receptor beta chains below were found in one sample sequenced in a study of patients and donors after allogeneic stem cell transplantation. TCRdb fed the RT-PCR reads into MiXCR, producing one record per CDR3 protein. This sample has about a million distinct CDR3 sequences, with 15% to 20% found just once. Source material: blood, either unsorted or a sorted T cell fraction (not recorded which). These receptors were obtained from a human donor who was either an allogeneic HSCT recipient or a stem cell or donor lymphocyte infusion donor (not recorded which). It is not recorded whose cells these are; they may come from a transplant donor.

V gene TRBV6-1 combines with J gene TRBJ2-4, with unresolved D. There are 14 residues in the CDR3. Germline assignment: CDR1 MNHNS and CDR2 SASEGT. Trimming removed 6 bases at V and 0 bases at J, with 9 bases between. The DNA for the CDR3 is TGTGCCAGCAGGGTCGGGCAAGCCAAAAACATTCAGTACTTC. This translates into CASRVGQAKNIQYF.

The V and J genes are TRBV20-1 and TRBJ2-3; D not resolved. The CDR3 runs to 12 residues. Germline V gives CDR1 DFQATT, CDR2 SNEGSKA (reference sequence). The V and J ends lost 3 bases and 4 bases respectively, with 8 bases between them. The CDR3 reads CSARGKADTQYF. Written as DNA, the CDR3 is TGCAGTGCTAGGGGGAAAGCAGATACGCAGTATTTT.

This clonotype appeared a few times. CDR3 DNA: TGTGCCAGCAGCTTATCCAGCGGGGGGGCTAGTGAGCAGTTCTTC. This sequence encodes CASSLSSGGASEQFF. The chain joins TRBV7-2 to TRBJ2-1; 10 positions match TRBD2. Germline CDR1 is SGHTA and CDR2 is FQGNSA. This CDR3 contains 15 residues. Unmatched junction bases numbered 7, after V lost 2 bases and J lost 9 bases.

This clonotype was seen repeatedly, ten times or more. This chain links TRBV20-1 with TRBJ2-2; D is perhaps TRBD1 (7 bases). The germline CDR1 and CDR2 sequences are DFQATT and SNEGSKA (reference sequence). The length of the CDR3 is 14 residues. V gave up 5 bases and J gave up 0 bases, with 10 bases separating them. CDR3 sequence reads: CSARGTANTGELFF. CDR3 bases: TGCAGTGCTCGCGGGACAGCGAACACCGGGGAGCTGTTTTTT.

The V call is TRBV2, the J call TRBJ2-7; D is unresolved. Germline CDR1 and CDR2: SNHLY and FYNNEI. Trimming stripped 2 bases from V and 3 bases from J, with 14 bases between. This CDR3 has 15 amino acids. CDR3 in DNA: TGTGCCAGCAGTGAACGGGTTGGCCTTAACTACGAGCAGTACTTC. Protein product: CASSERVGLNYEQYF.

This clonotype was recorded a few times. The V and J genes are TRBV12-3 or TRBV12-4 and TRBJ1-1; 8 bases agree with TRBD1. This CDR3 is 16 amino acids long. V was pared by 0 bases and J by 4 bases, with 7 bases of the junction left unmatched. CDR3 in amino acids: CASSLAAGGRSTEAFF. CDR3 bases: TGTGCCAGCAGTTTAGCAGCAGGGGGCCGGAGCACTGAAGCTTTCTTT.

This clonotype occurred a few times. The chain combines TRBV20-1 with TRBJ1-5; D ambiguous. CDR1 and CDR2 from the germline V gene are DFQATT and SNEGSKA (reference sequence). This CDR3 is built from 14 residues. Between the trimmed V and J ends, which lost 6 bases and 3 bases, there was a span of 15 bases. The CDR3 reads CSAFRGVVNQPQHF. CDR3 in DNA: TGCAGTGCCTTCCGTGGGGTCGTCAATCAGCCCCAGCATTTT.

This clonotype was seen only a few times. V is TRBV12-3 or TRBV12-4 and J is TRBJ1-3, with D unclear. V dropped 3 bases and J dropped 1 base, with 4 bases sitting between them. The CDR3 runs 13 residues. CDR3 sequence reads: CASSFWSGNTIYF. The CDR3, as DNA: TGTGCCAGCAGTTTTTGGTCTGGAAACACCATATATTTT.

The chain links TRBV12-3 or TRBV12-4 to TRBJ1-1; 9 nucleotides line up with TRBD1. V trimming: 5 bases; J trimming: 5 bases; junction bases outside the gene matches: 9. This CDR3 contains 15 residues. The CDR3 spells CASSRLGTGRTEAFF. The CDR3 DNA sequence: TGTGCCAGCAGTAGGTTAGGGACAGGGAGAACTGAAGCTTTCTTT.

This clonotype was recorded at least ten times. The chain carries TRBV12-3 or TRBV12-4 and TRBJ2-3, with D perhaps matching TRBD2 (5 bases). The CDR3 extends over 16 amino acids. V shed 5 bases and J shed 1 base, with 16 bases lying between them. The CDR3 bases are TGTGCCAGCAGTGCCCCTGCGGAGGTGGGCACAGATACGCAGTATTTT. Amino acid sequence: CASSAPAEVGTDTQYF.

This clonotype was observed once. The J gene is TRBJ2-3, the V gene TRBV3-1; D not resolved. Trimming took off 0 bases at V and 7 bases at J, with 5 bases between the two ends. The CDR3 sequence is 12 residues long. CDR1 is LGHDT, CDR2 YNNKEL, per germline (reference sequence). As DNA, the CDR3 is TGTGCCAGCAGCCAAGACCACCATACGCAGTATTTT. It is translated as CASSQDHHTQYF.

This clonotype was counted between two and nine times. The gene calls are TRBV10-3 and TRBJ2-1; 11 bases align to TRBD2. V lost 4 bases, J lost 3 bases, and 5 bases stayed unmatched. Germline CDR1 and CDR2: ENHRY and SYGVKD. The CDR3 covers 16 residues. As DNA, the CDR3 is TGTGCCATCAGTGCCGCGCTAGCGGGAGGCTACAATGAGCAGTTCTTC. This translates into CAISAALAGGYNEQFF.

The V and J genes are TRBV6-2 or TRBV6-3 and TRBJ2-1; D is unresolved. Trimming left V 7 bases short and J 8 bases short, with 9 bases between. The germline V gene encodes CDR1 MNHEY and CDR2 SVGEGT. The CDR3 has 11 amino acids. As DNA, the CDR3 is TGTGCCAGCACCGACTCCGATGAGCAGTTCTTC. Translation: CASTDSDEQFF.

This clonotype was observed a few times. This sequence joins TRBV7-3 and TRBJ2-3, with a possible D match to TRBD2 (7 bases). Trimming shortened V by 3 bases and J by 0 bases, and 10 bases separated the two germline ends. Germline V gene data show CDR1 as SGHTA and CDR2 as FQGTGA. The CDR3 loop spans 15 amino acids. The CDR3 DNA reads TGTGCCAGCAGCTTTCGGGGGGCCAGCACAGATACGCAGTATTTT. Translated, it gives CASSFRGASTDTQYF.

This clonotype came up a few times. The chain employs TRBV10-3 and TRBJ1-2; D perhaps matches TRBD1 (6 bases). This CDR3 contains 14 residues. Germline CDR1 and CDR2: ENHRY and SYGVKD. The ends were cut back, 0 bases at V and 5 bases at J, with 10 bases in the middle. In nucleotides, the CDR3 is TGTGCCATCAGTGAGTCTACAGGGAGTTATGGCTACACCTTC. Amino acids: CAISESTGSYGYTF.

This clonotype was seen a few times. The genes are TRBV4-1 and TRBJ1-2; weak D call: TRBD1 (6 bases). Germline V gene data show CDR1 as MGHRA and CDR2 as YSYEKL. V was pared by 1 base and J by 8 bases, with 14 bases between. The CDR3 is 14 residues long. CDR3 bases: TGCGCCAGCAGCCAAGCCTCCGCGGGGGGCGGCTACACCTTC. Its translation is CASSQASAGGGYTF.

In its sample, this clonotype was seen a few times. The rearrangement links TRBV3-1 to TRBJ2-3; D is unclear. CDR1 and CDR2 from the germline V gene are LGHDT and YNNKEL (reference sequence). The CDR3 is 16 residues long. Trimming stripped 0 bases from V and 2 bases from J, with 12 bases between. This chain's CDR3 is CASSQDLGRATDTQYF. The CDR3 DNA reads as TGTGCCAGCAGCCAAGATCTCGGCAGAGCCACAGATACGCAGTATTTT.

Ten or more counts support this clonotype. The chain recombines TRBV6-5 with TRBJ1-1; the D is unclear. CDR3 length: 12 amino acids. With 6 bases removed from V and 1 base from J, the gap between germline ends came to 6 bases. CDR1 MNHEY and CDR2 SVGAGI come from the germline V gene. CDR3 DNA sequence: TGTGCCAGCAGCCGGACGAACACTGAAGCTTTCTTT. It codes for CASSRTNTEAFF.

At least ten counts were recorded for this clonotype. The V call is TRBV20-1, the J call TRBJ1-5, with a possible D match to TRBD1 (6 bases). This CDR3 spans 13 amino acids. The germline V gene encodes CDR1 DFQATT and CDR2 SNEGSKA (reference sequence). Trimming removed 3 bases at V and 3 bases at J, with 9 bases between. The CDR3 DNA reads as TGCAGTGCTAGTGCAGGGGCCAATCAGCCCCAGCATTTT. This translates into CSASAGANQPQHF.

The V call is TRBV20-1, the J call TRBJ2-1; 9 bases are a match to TRBD2. CDR3 length equals 14 residues. With 2 bases clipped from V and 4 bases from J, the junction kept 3 bases outside the gene matches. Per germline, CDR1 DFQATT and CDR2 SNEGSKA (reference sequence). The CDR3 reads CSARRLAVYNEQFF. DNA of the CDR3: TGCAGTGCTAGAAGACTAGCGGTGTACAATGAGCAGTTCTTC.

At least ten counts were recorded for this clonotype. V and J are TRBV12-3 or TRBV12-4 and TRBJ1-2; D ambiguous. The V and J ends lost 2 bases and 4 bases respectively, with 20 bases between them. This CDR3 has 17 residues. The CDR3 region has the DNA TGTGCCAGCAGTTTAATGACGGCCTCAACCACTCCCTATGGCTACACCTTC. It codes for CASSLMTASTTPYGYTF.